This is a list of T cell receptor beta chains from one sample in a study of blood T cells in healthy people across ages. MiXCR, applied by TCRdb to the 5' RACE reads, yields one record per CDR3 protein. The table has 1.2 million to 1.5 million distinct CDR3 sequences, roughly 60% seen once. The specimen sequenced was blood. These receptors all stem from a man younger than 35 in good health. The CDR3 runs from the conserved cysteine through the conserved F or W. The D gene is left open where the match is weak. Rows give clone size only sometimes, using once, few, many, or a class for an expanded clone.

clone size: -; V gene: TRBV11-2; J gene: TRBJ2-5; D gene: -; CDR3 protein: CASSLERGSGETQYF; CDR3 DNA: TGTGCCAGCAGCTTAGAACGCGGGTCCGGAGAGACCCAGTACTTC
clone size: -; V gene: TRBV13; J gene: TRBJ2-5; D gene: TRBD2; CDR3 protein: CASSGDSGAQETQYF; CDR3 DNA: TGTGCCAGCAGCGGTGATAGCGGGGCACAAGAGACCCAGTACTTC
clone size: -; V gene: TRBV20-1; J gene: TRBJ1-1; D gene: -; CDR3 protein: CSARVLVTTEAFF; CDR3 DNA: TGCAGTGCTAGAGTTCTGGTAACCACTGAAGCTTTCTTT
clone size: -; V gene: TRBV7-8; J gene: TRBJ2-7; D gene: -; CDR3 protein: CASSMGTGTMTYEQYF; CDR3 DNA: TGTGCCAGCAGCATGGGGACCGGGACGATGACCTACGAGCAGTACTTC
clone size: -; V gene: TRBV6-1; J gene: TRBJ2-7; D gene: TRBD1; CDR3 protein: CASREGTGSYEQYF; CDR3 DNA: TGTGCCAGCCGAGAGGGGACAGGGTCCTACGAGCAGTACTTC
clone size: few; V gene: TRBV21-1; J gene: TRBJ2-1; D gene: -; CDR3 protein: CASSKGTYYNEQFF; CDR3 DNA: TGTGCCAGCAGCAAAGGGACTTACTACAATGAGCAGTTCTTC
clone size: -; V gene: TRBV9; J gene: TRBJ2-3; D gene: TRBD2; CDR3 protein: CASSGGLALADTQYF; CDR3 DNA: TGTGCCAGCAGCGGTGGACTAGCGCTTGCAGATACGCAGTATTTT
clone size: -; V gene: TRBV3-1; J gene: TRBJ2-1; D gene: -; CDR3 protein: CASSQAGKLYNEQFF; CDR3 DNA: TGTGCCAGCAGCCAAGCAGGAAAGCTGTACAATGAGCAGTTCTTC
clone size: -; V gene: TRBV7-2; J gene: TRBJ2-3; D gene: -; CDR3 protein: CASRNVDTQYF; CDR3 DNA: TGTGCCAGCAGGAATGTAGATACGCAGTATTTT
clone size: few; V gene: TRBV6-5; J gene: TRBJ2-5; D gene: -; CDR3 protein: CASSYSASQETQYF; CDR3 DNA: TGTGCCAGCAGTTACTCGGCTAGCCAAGAGACCCAGTACTTC